This TCR beta chain was documented in a study of cytomegalovirus exposure and HLA in healthy donors. Researchers ran the PCR with 60 Vbeta and 13 Jbeta primers. In the original processing: An analysis performed later counted 70 million to 90 million unique TCR beta chains (roughly 11 million of them shared). The repertoire was sequenced with immunoSEQ multiplex PCR; TCRdb's copy has only in-frame clones and lacks some. V, J and clone size are taken as reported in that table, and D and trimming were inferred from the DNA itself. The sample consists of some 150,000 clones, about 80% of them appearing once. As to this clone: The antigen remains unidentified.

Whole-study results and caveats: A classifier reportedly called cytomegalovirus status with high sensitivity and specificity. Common viral pathogens seemed, in a later analysis, to connect with several of the most significant clusters.

CDR1 and CDR2 (germline): SGDLS, YYNGEE. The V gene end was trimmed by 7 bases and the J gene end by 2 bases; junction bases not matched to a gene: 3. CDR3 length: 12 amino acids. The chain is built from TRBV9 and TRBJ2-7; 7 bases fit TRBD2. This clonotype originated in a middle-aged woman in good health and CMV-seronegative. Sequencing was performed on PBMCs. The CDR3 region is CASGDYPYEQYF. DNA for the CDR3: TGTGCCAGCGGGGACTACCCCTACGAGCAGTACTTC.